The clone carrying this T cell receptor (beta chain) was counted between two and nine times. The antigen remains unidentified. This entry comes from a study of blood T cells in healthy people across ages. J lost 2 bases, V lost 6 bases, and 11 bases had no gene match. The V gene's germline CDR1 is MDHEN and CDR2 SYDVKM. The CDR3 runs 16 residues. The study, taken as a whole, reports: The CMV status of each donor remained undetermined, and this could have confounded shifts in expanded clonotypes. Researchers deemed the diversity estimates from one million T cells underestimates.

Then a second PCR, running roughly 7 to 11 cycles, was carried out with a sample-barcoded 5' primer and a J-beta primer mix. TCRdb re-called the 5' RACE reads through MiXCR, storing one row per CDR3 protein. Counted here are some 850,000 distinct CDR3 sequences, around 24% occurring once; the ten biggest clones make up over 2.5%. These records were also assigned to another study, of T cells of mothers and their children. According to that study: Donors comprised three healthy Caucasian mothers plus their six children. Over 9.5 million reads per mother and some 2.9 million per child were obtained.

Sequencing input: blood. This clonotype was obtained from a boy aged 10-17 years in good health. The gene calls are TRBV28 and TRBJ2-7, with 9 bases identical to TRBD2. The CDR3 DNA reads TGTGCCAGCAGACCGCCCGAGCGGGGGGAAACCTACGAGCAGTACTTC. Amino acid sequence: CASRPPERGETYEQYF.